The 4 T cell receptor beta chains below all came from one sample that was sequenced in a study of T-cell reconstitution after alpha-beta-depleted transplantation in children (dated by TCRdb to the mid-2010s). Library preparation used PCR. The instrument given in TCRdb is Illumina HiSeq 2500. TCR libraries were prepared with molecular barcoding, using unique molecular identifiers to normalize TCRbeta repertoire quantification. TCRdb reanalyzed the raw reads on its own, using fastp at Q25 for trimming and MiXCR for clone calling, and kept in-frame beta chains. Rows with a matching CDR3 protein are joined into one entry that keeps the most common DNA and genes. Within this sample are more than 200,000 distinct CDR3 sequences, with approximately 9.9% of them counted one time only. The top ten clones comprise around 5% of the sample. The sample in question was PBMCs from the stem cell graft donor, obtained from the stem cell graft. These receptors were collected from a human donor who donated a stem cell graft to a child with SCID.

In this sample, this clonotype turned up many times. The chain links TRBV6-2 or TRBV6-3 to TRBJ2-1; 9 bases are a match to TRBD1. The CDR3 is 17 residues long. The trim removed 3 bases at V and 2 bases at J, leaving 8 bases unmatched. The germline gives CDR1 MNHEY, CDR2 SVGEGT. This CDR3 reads CASSYRSGQGTYNEQFF. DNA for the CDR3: TGTGCCAGCAGTTATAGGTCGGGACAGGGAACCTACAATGAGCAGTTCTTC.

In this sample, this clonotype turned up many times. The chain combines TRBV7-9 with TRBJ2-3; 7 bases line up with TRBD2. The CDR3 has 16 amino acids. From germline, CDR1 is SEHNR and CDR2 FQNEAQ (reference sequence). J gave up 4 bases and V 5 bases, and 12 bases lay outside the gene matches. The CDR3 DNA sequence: TGTGCCAGCAGCCCCTCCTCGTGGGGGGGGGCAGATACGCAGTATTTT. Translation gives CASSPSSWGGADTQYF.

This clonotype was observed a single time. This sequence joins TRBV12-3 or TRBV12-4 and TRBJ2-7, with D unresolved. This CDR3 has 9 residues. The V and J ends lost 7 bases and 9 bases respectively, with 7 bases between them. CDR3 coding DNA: TGTGCCAGCATGACGAGGCAGTACTTC. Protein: CASMTRQYF.

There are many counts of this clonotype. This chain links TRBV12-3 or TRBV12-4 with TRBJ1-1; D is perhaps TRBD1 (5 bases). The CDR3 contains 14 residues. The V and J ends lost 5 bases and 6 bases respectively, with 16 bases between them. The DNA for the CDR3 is TGTGCCAGCAGTCCTCCAGGGAGTCGCGCTGAAGCTTTCTTT. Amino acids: CASSPPGSRAEAFF.